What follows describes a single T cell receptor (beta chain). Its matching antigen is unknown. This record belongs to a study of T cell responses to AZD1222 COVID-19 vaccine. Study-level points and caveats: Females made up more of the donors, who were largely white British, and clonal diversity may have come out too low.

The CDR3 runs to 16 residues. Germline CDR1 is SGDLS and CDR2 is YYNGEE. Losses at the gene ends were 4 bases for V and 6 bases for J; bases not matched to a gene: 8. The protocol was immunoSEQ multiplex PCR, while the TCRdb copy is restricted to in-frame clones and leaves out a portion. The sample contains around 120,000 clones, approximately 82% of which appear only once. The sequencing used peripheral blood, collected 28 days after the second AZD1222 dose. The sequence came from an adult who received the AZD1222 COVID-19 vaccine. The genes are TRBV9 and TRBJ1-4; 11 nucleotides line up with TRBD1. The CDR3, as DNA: TGTGCCAGCAGCCCCTGGACAGGGGGCGGGGATGAAAAACTGTTTTTT. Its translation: CASSPWTGGGDEKLFF.